This T cell receptor beta chain appears in the sequencing data of a study of blood T cells in healthy people across ages. The study recruited healthy Caucasian donors from Russia who were aged about 6 to 100. Combining a sample-barcoded 5' primer with a J-beta primer mix, a second PCR ran for about 6 to 12 cycles. Tags on each cDNA molecule came from a template-switch adaptor with 12 random nucleotides. Each CDR3 protein gets one entry after TCRdb re-called the 5' RACE reads with MiXCR. The sample holds 1.5 million to 2 million distinct CDR3 sequences, 28% seen once. The sequence was obtained from a woman between 25 and 40 years old in good health. The specimen was blood.

Here the CDR3 DNA reads TGTGCCAGCAGTTCCTCCCCGGGAACGGCCAAAAACATTCAGTACTTC. Encoded protein: CASSSSPGTAKNIQYF. This chain connects TRBV28 to TRBJ2-4, with a possible D match to TRBD2 (5 bases). Trimming took off 4 bases at V and 1 base at J, with 14 bases between the two ends. From germline, CDR1 is MDHEN and CDR2 SYDVKM. This CDR3 contains 16 residues.